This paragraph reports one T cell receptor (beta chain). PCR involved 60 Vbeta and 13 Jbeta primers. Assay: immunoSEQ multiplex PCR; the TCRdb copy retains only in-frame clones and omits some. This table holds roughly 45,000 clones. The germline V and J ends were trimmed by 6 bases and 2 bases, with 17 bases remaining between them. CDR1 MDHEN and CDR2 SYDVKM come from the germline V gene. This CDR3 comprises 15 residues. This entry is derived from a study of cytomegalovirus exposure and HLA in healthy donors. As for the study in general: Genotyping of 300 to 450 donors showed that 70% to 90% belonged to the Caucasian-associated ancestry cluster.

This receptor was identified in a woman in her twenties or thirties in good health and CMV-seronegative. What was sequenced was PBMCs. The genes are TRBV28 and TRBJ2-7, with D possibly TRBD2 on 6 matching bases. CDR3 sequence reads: CASRLYTGDAYEQYF. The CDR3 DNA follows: TGTGCCAGCAGACTCTATACGGGAGACGCCTACGAGCAGTACTTC. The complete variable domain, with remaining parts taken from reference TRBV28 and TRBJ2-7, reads DVKVTQSSRYLVKRTGEKVFLECVQDMDHENMFWYRQDPGLGLRLIYFSYDVKMKEKGDIPEGYSVSREKKERFSLILESASTNQTSMYLCASRLYTGDAYEQYFGPGTRLTVT.